This paragraph reports one TCR beta chain. As processed by the authors: Quality scores were absent from the junction-only immunoSEQ sequences, so filtering differed. Sequencing was performed with immunoSEQ multiplex PCR; in TCRdb, only in-frame clones are kept and a portion is missing. V, J and clone size are those of that table, while D and trimming were read from the DNA. In the table there are some 470,000 clones, approximately 80% of which are singletons. Per germline, CDR1 SGHAT and CDR2 FQNNGV. V lost 7 bases and J lost 1, with 17 bases in between. The CDR3 loop spans 16 amino acids. This specimen belongs to a study of shared clonotypes between healthy human individuals.

Sequencing input: PBMCs. The chain uses TRBV11-2 and TRBJ2-1; weak D call: TRBD1 (5 bases). The TCR comes from a woman between 40 and 55 years old in good health. Some clones in this sample may be carry-over from other donors' samples. CDR3 sequence (DNA): TGTGCCAGCACCAGATCAGGGTTGAGGTCCTACAATGAGCAGTTCTTC. Translated, it gives CASTRSGLRSYNEQFF.